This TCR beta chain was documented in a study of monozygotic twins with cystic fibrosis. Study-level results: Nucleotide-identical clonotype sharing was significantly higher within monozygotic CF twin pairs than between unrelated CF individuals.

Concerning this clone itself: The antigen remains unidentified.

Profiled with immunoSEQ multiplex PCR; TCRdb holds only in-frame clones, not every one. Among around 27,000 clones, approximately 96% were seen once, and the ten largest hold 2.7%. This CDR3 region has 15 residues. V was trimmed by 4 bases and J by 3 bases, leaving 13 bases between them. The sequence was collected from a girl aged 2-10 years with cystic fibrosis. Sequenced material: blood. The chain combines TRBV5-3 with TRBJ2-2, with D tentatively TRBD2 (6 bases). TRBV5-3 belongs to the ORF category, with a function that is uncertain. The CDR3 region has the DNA TGTGCCAGAAGCCCTGGGAGGACGGACACCGGGGAGCTGTTTTTT. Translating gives CARSPGRTDTGELFF.